The entry that follows covers one T cell receptor beta chain sequence. These data are taken from a study of CD8+CD57+ T cells in acquired aplastic anemia. From germline, CDR1 is ENHRY and CDR2 SYGVKD. The J segment lost 5 bases and the V segment lost 8 bases, leaving 15 bases of the junction unmatched. The CDR3 runs to 18 residues. Genomic DNA templated the TCR beta VDJ and CDR3 profiling. Via MiXCR, TCRdb re-called the reads, giving one row per CDR3 protein. The repertoire holds roughly 170,000 distinct CDR3 sequences, with 60% to 70% as singletons. The clonotype originates from a human donor in good health. The sequencing sample was made of sorted CD4+, CD8+, or CD8+CD57+ T cells (not recorded which) from PBMCs. The rearrangement links TRBV10-3 to TRBJ2-5; 15 nucleotides align to TRBD2. The CDR3 loop reads CAIGPGLAGGRPGETQYF. For the CDR3, the DNA is TGTGCCATCGGACCGGGACTAGCGGGGGGACGACCTGGGGAGACCCAGTACTTC.